This record looks at one T cell receptor beta chain sequence and its context. The antigen it binds to is not known. Per-base quality was not reported, and no clone a single base away is much larger than it. Ficoll-Paque density gradient centrifugation was used to isolate PBMCs. The germline V gene supplies CDR1 MGHRA and CDR2 YSYEKL. After removal of 1 base from V and 2 bases from J, the junction retains 8 bases not matched to a gene. Including cysteine and phenylalanine, the CDR3 has 17 amino acids. Of all the DNA, just the CDR3 is kept, 51 bases in frame from base 1. This sample was taken from a study of T-cell memory formation after mild COVID-19 (dated by TCRdb to the early 2020s). Regarding the research as a whole: TCR sequence clusters from the two donors were found to be largely donor specific. In a couple of donors, T-cell clones that expanded and contracted after mild COVID-19 were followed by sequencing TCRalpha and TCRbeta repertoires longitudinally. Two young, previously healthy adult volunteers made up the cohort, one male and one female. Broad study findings and their caveats: Some responding clones were detected in pre-infection memory, suggesting pre-existing cross-reactive memory T cells joined the SARS-CoV-2 response. Only a couple of mild cases were covered in the study, and larger cohorts including severe cases with pre-infection samples were considered necessary. SARS-CoV-2 specificity of the second-wave clones peaking on day 37 was not confirmed. Contracting CD4+ clones were located mainly in the CM and EM memory subsets, whereas CD8+ clones were found to be enriched in EMRA. From day 15 to 85, contracting clones showed balanced CD4/CD8 phenotypes, whereas a second wave of clones that expanded from day 15 to 37 leaned towards CD4+.

TCRdb lists the instrument as Illumina NovaSeq 6000. Using 5'RACE with constant-segment primers, TCRalpha and TCRbeta cDNA libraries were constructed, with sample barcodes and unique molecular identifiers added in the process. Trizol reagent was used to extract RNA from every sample. Library amplification was performed in two PCR steps, and a second sample barcode and Illumina TruSeq adapters were introduced in the second step. The libraries were sequenced on an Illumina NovaSeq using 2 x 150 bp paired-end reads. The study's own analysis went as follows. Reads were demultiplexed and collapsed into UMI-guided consensus sequences with migec v1.2.7. With mixcr v2.1.11, UMI consensuses were aligned to TRA and TRB V and J templates and assembled into clonotypes. A clonotype was counted as expanded or contracted only when both edgeR and NoisET called the clonotype significant, with the noise models trained on biological replicates. For edgeR calls, the thresholds were a false discovery rate-adjusted p below 0.01 and a log2 fold-change of 1. As an exploratory analysis of dynamics, max-normalized trajectories of the 1000 most abundant clonotypes were examined by PCA with hierarchical clustering. Separately sequenced CD4+ and CD8+ repertoires were used to assign a CD4 or CD8 phenotype to each responding clone. TCRdb reran the public reads through fastp at Q25 and MiXCR, keeping productive beta chains. For every CDR3 protein sequence, its rows merge into one entry that carries the most common genes and DNA. TCRdb's processing, not the study's, gives the V and J calls here. A total of roughly 310,000 distinct CDR3 sequences appear in this sample, around a sixth of them only once. The top ten constitute around 22% of the sample.

The clonotype was recovered from a man younger than 30 who had mild COVID-19 (a few samples of this study predate the infection). The sample titles of this study are shuffled in the database, so cell type and time point are left out; the donor was told from shared clones. Sequenced input: PBMCs or a T cell subset sorted from them (not recorded which). Here the chain combines TRBV4-1 and TRBJ2-4; 7 nucleotides in the junction match TRBD2. This receptor has the CDR3 CASSQVGAGRSKNIQYF. The sequence in DNA is TGCGCCAGCAGCCAAGTAGGAGCGGGGAGGTCCAAAAACATTCAGTACTTC.